These 15 T cell receptor beta chains originate from one sample sequenced in a study of T cells in Graves' hyperthyroidism and ophthalmopathy. Amplified TCR beta CDR3 regions derived from RNA transcripts. HTBI primers were employed in a first-round RT-PCR of the TCR CDR3. MiXCR, run by TCRdb on the multiplex PCR reads, gives a single entry per CDR3 protein. The sample has 550,000 to 650,000 distinct CDR3 sequences, 13% to 15% seen once; the top ten hold about 14%. Sequenced input: blood. The receptor source for this set is a woman in her forties with Graves' hyperthyroidism.

This clonotype was observed at least ten times. The rearrangement links TRBV29-1 to TRBJ2-2; 8 nucleotides agree with TRBD2. The CDR3 runs to 14 residues. The J segment lost 3 bases and the V segment lost 8 bases, leaving 8 bases of the junction unmatched. Germline V gene data show CDR1 as SQVTM and CDR2 as ANQGSEA. The CDR3 loop reads CSTRGGTDTGELFF. In nucleotides, the CDR3 is TGCAGCACCCGGGGGGGCACGGACACCGGGGAGCTGTTTTTT.

This chain joins TRBV19 and TRBJ1-5; 7 nucleotides agree with TRBD1. Germline CDR1 and CDR2: LNHDA and SQIVND (reference sequence). J was trimmed by 6 bases and V by 11 bases; bases with no gene match: 13. This CDR3 comprises 14 residues. As DNA, the CDR3 is TGTGCCGGGTCAATTACAGGGGTCGGTCAGCCCCAGCATTTT. Protein sequence: CAGSITGVGQPQHF.

This clonotype appeared many times. This chain joins TRBV3-1 and TRBJ2-5; D not certain. The CDR3 extends over 12 amino acids. Germline V gives CDR1 LGHDT, CDR2 YNNKEL (reference sequence). Trimming shortened V by 0 bases and J by 5 bases, and 4 bases separated the two germline ends. CDR3 sequence (DNA): TGTGCCAGCAGCCAAGATAGGGAGACCCAGTACTTC. Translation gives CASSQDRETQYF.

This clonotype has more than one count but fewer than ten. This chain joins TRBV2 and TRBJ2-4; D might be TRBD1 (6 bases). CDR1 and CDR2 from the germline V gene are SNHLY and FYNNEI. V was cut by 2 bases and J by 7 bases, with 18 bases left in between. This CDR3 is built from 16 residues. The CDR3 reads CASSETEPGAGNIQYF. CDR3 DNA: TGTGCCAGCAGTGAAACGGAACCAGGGGCAGGGAACATTCAGTACTTC.

This clonotype was found a few times. The chain is built from TRBV20-1 and TRBJ1-5, with TRBD1 matching over 7 bases. The CDR3 runs to 16 residues. Germline lookup yields CDR1 DFQATT and CDR2 SNEGSKA (reference sequence). J lost 1 base, V lost 0 bases, and 6 bases had no gene match. The CDR3, as DNA: TGCAGTGCTAGAGATTCCCAGGGGGTAAGCAATCAGCCCCAGCATTTT. This translates into CSARDSQGVSNQPQHF.

Many counts were recorded for this clonotype. The rearrangement joins TRBV27 to TRBJ2-2; 12 positions agree with TRBD2. Germline loops: CDR1 MNHEY, CDR2 SMNVEV (reference sequence). With V trimmed by 2 bases and J by 6 bases, 4 bases remained unmatched. This CDR3 is built from 16 residues. Here the CDR3 reads CASSLLTSGSSGELFF. DNA of the CDR3: TGTGCCAGCAGTTTACTGACTAGCGGGAGTTCCGGGGAGCTGTTTTTT.

This clonotype appeared many times. V and J are TRBV2 and TRBJ2-1; the D gene is possibly TRBD1 (5 bases). V lost 3 bases and J lost 1, with 10 bases in between. The CDR3 totals 15 residues. From germline, CDR1 is SNHLY and CDR2 FYNNEI. CDR3 nucleotide sequence: TGTGCCAGCAGTGAGTACCAGGGATCCTACAATGAGCAGTTCTTC. Translated: CASSEYQGSYNEQFF.

This clonotype has a count of ten or more. The J gene is TRBJ1-1, the V gene TRBV5-1, with D hard to call. The CDR3 is 14 residues long. The V end lost 0 bases, the J end lost 1 base, and 7 bases lay between the germline ends. In germline, CDR1 is SGHRS, CDR2 YFSETQ. DNA for the CDR3: TGCGCCAGCAGCTTGGTAGACCAGAACACTGAAGCTTTCTTT. Amino acid sequence: CASSLVDQNTEAFF.

This clonotype was seen at least ten times. The chain uses TRBV5-6 and TRBJ1-2; 7 bases fit TRBD1. This CDR3 is built from 16 residues. Trimming took 4 bases from V and 0 from J; bases not matched to a gene: 9. In germline, CDR1 is SGHDT, CDR2 YYEEEE. CDR3 nucleotides: TGTGCCAGCAGCCCATGGGACAGAACTACTAACTATGGCTACACCTTC. It yields the protein CASSPWDRTTNYGYTF.

This clonotype was seen just once. The chain joins TRBV24-1 to TRBJ1-1, with 10 bases lining up with TRBD1. The junction had 4 bases not matched to a gene; V was cut back by 4 bases and J by 12 bases. The germline CDR1 and CDR2 sequences are KGHDR and SFDVKD. The CDR3 is made up of 12 amino acids. This CDR3 reads CATSDGTGVTFF. The CDR3 DNA reads TGTGCCACCAGTGACGGGACAGGGGTAACTTTCTTT.

This clonotype was counted ten times or more. The chain carries TRBV4-2 and TRBJ2-5, with 10 bases that match TRBD2. V lost 5 bases and J lost 5; bases outside the gene matches: 17. Germline V gives CDR1 LGHNA, CDR2 YNFKEQ. The CDR3 runs to 18 residues. The CDR3 sequence: CASSEELAGGMGTETQYF. In DNA form, the CDR3 reads TGTGCCAGCAGCGAGGAGTTAGCGGGAGGCATGGGTACGGAGACCCAGTACTTC.

The chain is built from TRBV11-2 and TRBJ2-7; 9 positions match TRBD1. Germline trimming cut 5 bases from V and 3 bases from J; bases unmatched to any gene: 17. The CDR3 has 18 amino acids. Germline V gene data show CDR1 as SGHAT and CDR2 as FQNNGV. The CDR3 region has the DNA TGTGCCAGCAGCCCAATCTCTCGGGGGCAGGGACAGGGCTACGAGCAGTACTTC. Translating it yields CASSPISRGQGQGYEQYF.

This clonotype was observed a few times. V is TRBV4-2 and J is TRBJ2-7, with D perhaps assigned TRBD1 or TRBD2 (5 bases each). Germline CDR1 LGHNA, CDR2 YNFKEQ. The V gene lost 0 bases and the J gene lost 0 bases, with 12 bases spanning the gap. The CDR3 covers 16 residues. CDR3 sequence: CASSQEWPGSSYEQYF. CDR3 coding DNA: TGTGCCAGCAGCCAAGAATGGCCAGGGAGCTCCTACGAGCAGTACTTC.

This clonotype was counted only a few times. The chain couples TRBV6-5 to TRBJ1-4; D call uncertain. Germline CDR1 reads MNHEY; CDR2 reads SVGAGI. This CDR3 contains 16 residues. V gave up 0 bases and J gave up 0 bases, with 8 bases separating them. CDR3 amino acids: CASSYSTRATNEKLFF. The CDR3, as DNA: TGTGCCAGCAGTTACTCGACGCGGGCAACTAATGAAAAACTGTTTTTT.

In this sample, this clonotype turned up many times. The chain has TRBV28 and TRBJ2-1, with 9 bases identical to TRBD1. CDR3 length: 15 amino acids. Per germline, CDR1 MDHEN and CDR2 SYDVKM. J lost 6 bases, V lost 5 bases, and 8 bases had no gene match. This chain's CDR3 is CASSIPGQGSNEQFF. As DNA, the CDR3 is TGTGCCAGCAGTATCCCGGGACAGGGTTCCAATGAGCAGTTCTTC.